Listed here are 10 T cell receptor beta chains from one sample, sequenced in a study of blood T cell repertoires in COVID-19. Only in-frame clones appear in the TCRdb table, and some are missing; sequencing was by immunoSEQ multiplex PCR. The sample shows over 200,000 clones, roughly nine tenths of them seen only once. The sequenced material came from PBMCs or T cells enriched from blood (not recorded which). Source of these receptors: a human donor in a cohort exposed to, infected with or recovered from COVID-19 (not recorded which). The donor label of this sample is uncertain.

Only one count was recorded for this clone. The chain's CDR3 is CASSIDATEQFF. The CDR3 DNA follows: TGTGCCAGCAGTATAGATGCCACTGAGCAGTTCTTC. The chain uses TRBV3-1 (or the pseudogene TRBV3-2) and TRBJ2-1, with D unresolved. Per the germline V gene, CDR1 is LGHDT and CDR2 is YNNKEL (reference sequence). This CDR3 region has 12 residues. Trimming took off 6 bases at V and 9 bases at J, with 12 bases between the two ends.

The chain combines TRBV5-6 with TRBJ1-5, with D possibly TRBD1 on 6 matching bases. CDR3 size: 17 residues. Looked up from germline, CDR1 is SGHDT and CDR2 is YYEEEE. Trimming left V 4 bases short and J 0 bases short, with 17 bases between. This chain's CDR3 is CASSRGTDTRSNQPQHF. CDR3 bases: TGTGCCAGCAGCAGGGGGACCGATACCCGTAGCAATCAGCCCCAGCATTTT. Full variable domain (remainder filled in from reference TRBV5-6 and TRBJ1-5): DAGVTQSPTHLIKTRGQQVTLRCSPKSGHDTVSWYQQALGQGPQFIFQYYEEEERQRGNFPDRFSGHQFPNYSSELNVNALLLGDSALYLCASSRGTDTRSNQPQHFGDGTRLSIL.

The chain has TRBV5-8 and TRBJ1-5, with unresolved D. Germline V gene sequence: CDR1 SGHTS, CDR2 YDEGEE. Trimming stripped 2 bases from V and 7 bases from J, with 16 bases between. The CDR3 runs to 15 residues. DNA for the CDR3: TGTGCCAGCAGCTTCATTGGGAGGGAGGACCAGCCCCAGCATTTT. It codes for CASSFIGREDQPQHF.

The gene calls are TRBV9 and TRBJ2-3, with TRBD2 matching 12 bases. This CDR3 contains 17 residues. CDR1 and CDR2 (germline): SGDLS, YYNGEE. V gave up 0 bases and J gave up 8 bases; unmatched junction bases: 10. CDR3 DNA sequence: TGTGCCAGCAGCGTAGTGACTAGCGGGGGCCCCGCTGGTACGCAGTATTTT. It specifies CASSVVTSGGPAGTQYF.

This chain uses TRBV4-1 with TRBJ1-5; 7 bases fit TRBD1. The germline V gene encodes CDR1 MGHRA and CDR2 YSYEKL. The CDR3 consists of 15 residues. Trimming cost V 0 bases and J 7 bases; bases outside gene matches: 6. CDR3 in DNA: TGCGCCAGCAGCCAAGATCCCCAGGGGGGCCAGCCCCAGCATTTT. Encoded protein: CASSQDPQGGQPQHF.

The chain links TRBV6-5 to TRBJ2-7; possibly TRBD1 for D (6 bases). Germline V gene data show CDR1 as MNHEY and CDR2 as SVGAGI. CDR3 size: 14 residues. The V gene lost 6 bases and the J gene lost 2 bases, with 14 bases spanning the gap. The DNA for the CDR3 is TGTGCCAGCAGGGATGGACAGAACACCTACGAGCAGTACTTC. Amino acid sequence: CASRDGQNTYEQYF.

This chain joins TRBV19 and TRBJ1-5, with 7 nucleotides matching TRBD1. The CDR3 loop spans 15 amino acids. The ends lost 0 bases at V and 7 bases at J; junction bases unmatched: 6. Germline loops: CDR1 LNHDA, CDR2 SQIVND (reference sequence). CDR3 sequence reads: CASSIDMAGGQPQHF. The CDR3 region has the DNA TGTGCCAGTAGTATAGATATGGCAGGGGGGCAGCCCCAGCATTTT.

This rearrangement joins TRBV9 to TRBJ2-7; perhaps TRBD2 as D (5 bases). Trimming took off 0 bases at V and 7 bases at J, with 23 bases between the two ends. The CDR3 is 17 amino acids. Germline V gives CDR1 SGDLS, CDR2 YYNGEE. CDR3 sequence (DNA): TGTGCCAGCAGCGTAGATTGGAGAGGGCCGCTGTCGACAGAGCAGTACTTC. Protein product: CASSVDWRGPLSTEQYF.

This chain links TRBV9 with TRBJ1-2; 7 positions agree with TRBD1. With V trimmed by 3 bases and J by 0 bases, 20 bases remained unmatched. The CDR3 is 20 residues long. Germline assignment: CDR1 SGDLS and CDR2 YYNGEE. The CDR3 spells CASSDPSVKGQSKTNYGYTF. DNA for the CDR3: TGTGCCAGCAGCGACCCCTCAGTTAAGGGACAGTCGAAGACTAACTATGGCTACACCTTC.

The chain couples TRBV30 to TRBJ1-4, with D hard to call. V shed 5 bases and J shed 0 bases, with 10 bases lying between them. The germline V gene encodes CDR1 GTSNPN and CDR2 SVGIG (reference sequence). CDR3 length equals 14 residues. The CDR3 loop reads CAWAPGATNEKLFF. CDR3 coding DNA: TGTGCCTGGGCCCCTGGAGCAACTAATGAAAAACTGTTTTTT.